This T cell receptor beta chain is from a study of Graves' ophthalmopathy and Graves' hyperthyroidism. Other autoimmune disease, uncontrolled infection, pregnancy and lactation led to exclusion. RNA served as the template for amplifying TCR beta CDR3 regions. First-round RT-PCR used HTBI primers; second-round multiplex PCR followed. MiXCR was run by TCRdb on the multiplex PCR reads, yielding one entry per CDR3 protein. The sample yields approximately 410,000 distinct CDR3 sequences, just over 15% seen once. CDR1 SGHTA and CDR2 FQGNSA come from the germline V gene. The junction had 9 bases not matched to a gene; V was cut back by 5 bases and J by 9 bases. The CDR3 consists of 14 residues. This clonotype was counted many times.

The receptor was isolated from a woman aged 18-29 years with stable Graves' hyperthyroidism. The J gene is TRBJ2-4, the V gene TRBV7-2, with 8 bases that match TRBD2. What was sequenced was peripheral blood. The DNA of the CDR3 is TGTGCCAGCAGCCCCCGGGAGGGCGCCGGCATTCAGTACTTC. It codes for CASSPREGAGIQYF.